One and the same sample provided the 16 T cell receptor beta chains below, sequenced in a study of CD8+ T cells in alopecia areata. Noted treatment: oral pan-JAK inhibitor, 5-10 mg twice daily. The authors extracted RNA and reverse transcribed it into cDNA as the sequencing template. Using immunoSEQ multiplex PCR, the repertoire was profiled, and TCRdb retains in-frame clones only, with some absent. The top ten clones hold 20% to 25% of a sample with 90,000 to 120,000 clones, 80% to 85% of them seen once. This sample comprised CD8+ T cells sorted from blood, obtained at week 24, from a patient treated with tofacitinib. The receptors come from a human donor with alopecia areata.

The rearrangement joins TRBV6-1 to TRBJ2-7; D unclear. Trimming pared 7 bases from V and 4 bases from J, leaving 8 bases between. The CDR3 loop spans 11 amino acids. Germline CDR1 MNHNS, CDR2 SASEGT. CDR3 amino acids: CASTPGYEQYF. CDR3 DNA sequence: TGTGCCAGCACCCCAGGATACGAGCAGTACTTC.

This clone was detected a few times. This chain uses TRBV29-1 with TRBJ2-7; tentative D call: TRBD1 (6 bases). With 3 bases removed from V and 0 bases from J, the gap between germline ends came to 6 bases. The CDR3 runs to 12 residues. Germline V gene sequence: CDR1 SQVTM, CDR2 ANQGSEA. The CDR3 nucleotides read TGCAGCGTTGAGGACAGCTCCTACGAGCAGTACTTC. This translates into CSVEDSSYEQYF.

The chain employs TRBV15 and TRBJ1-2, with 8 bases identical to TRBD1. This CDR3 is built from 16 residues. With V trimmed by 0 bases and J by 3 bases, 6 bases remained unmatched. The germline gives CDR1 LNHNV, CDR2 YYDKDF (reference sequence). CDR3 in amino acids: CATSRDRGQWDYGYTF. In nucleotides, the CDR3 is TGTGCCACCAGCAGAGACAGGGGGCAGTGGGACTATGGCTACACCTTC.

The chain joins TRBV6-5 to TRBJ2-5; D gene uncertain. Germline assignment: CDR1 MNHEY and CDR2 SVGAGI. The CDR3 has 13 residues. Trimming cost V 2 bases and J 3 bases, with 7 bases left between them. CDR3 loop: CASSYSSKETQYF. The CDR3 region has the DNA TGTGCCAGCAGTTACAGCTCTAAAGAGACCCAGTACTTC.

V and J are TRBV19 and TRBJ2-7; TRBD2 agrees at 8 bases. From germline, CDR1 is LNHDA and CDR2 SQIVND (reference sequence). The CDR3 has 14 amino acids. Trimming at V came to 1 base and at J to 5 bases, leaving 4 bases not matched to a gene. Written as DNA, the CDR3 is TGTGCCAGTAGTATAGGCGGGGGGAAGAACGAGCAGTACTTC. Protein product: CASSIGGGKNEQYF.

This clone appeared once. The rearrangement links TRBV4-1 to TRBJ2-2, with D tentatively TRBD1 or TRBD2 (5 bases each). The CDR3 runs 16 residues. Germline V lookup: CDR1 MGHRA, CDR2 YSYEKL. Trimming shortened V by 1 base and J by 4 bases, and 13 bases separated the two germline ends. CDR3 nucleotide sequence: TGCGCCAGCAGCCAAGTGAGGCAAGGGACCACCGGGGAGCTGTTTTTT. Translating gives CASSQVRQGTTGELFF.

The chain recombines TRBV5-1 with TRBJ2-5, with D possibly being TRBD1 or TRBD2 (6 bases each). CDR3 length equals 13 residues. Germline-derived CDR1 and CDR2 are SGHRS and YFSETQ. Deletions cut 7 bases from V and 1 base from J, with 11 bases between. The CDR3 DNA reads as TGCGCCAGCCACGGGGGCCCCCAAGAGACCCAGTACTTC. Translating it yields CASHGGPQETQYF.

This sequence joins TRBV19 and TRBJ2-5; maybe TRBD2 (6 bases). This CDR3 spans 13 amino acids. V lost 0 bases to trimming and J lost 5 bases, with 7 bases between them. CDR1 LNHDA and CDR2 SQIVND come from the germline V gene (reference sequence). The CDR3 region has the DNA TGTGCCAGTAGTATAGATGGAGGGGAGACCCAGTACTTC. Its translation: CASSIDGGETQYF.

The V gene is TRBV30, the J gene TRBJ2-1; D tentatively fits TRBD1 or TRBD2 (5 bases each). Germline V gene lookup returns CDR1 GTSNPN and CDR2 SVGIG (reference sequence). V was pared by 7 bases and J by 5 bases, with 15 bases between. CDR3 size: 13 residues. The CDR3 sequence: CASIGTQNNEQFF. DNA of the CDR3: TGTGCCTCAATCGGGACCCAGAACAATGAGCAGTTCTTC.

The rearrangement uses TRBV6-5 and TRBJ2-7; D remains unclear. In germline, CDR1 is MNHEY, CDR2 SVGAGI. This CDR3 spans 12 amino acids. The V end lost 2 bases, the J end lost 12 bases, and 14 bases lay between the germline ends. The chain's CDR3 is CASSYDGSRWYF. Written as DNA, the CDR3 is TGTGCCAGCAGTTACGACGGTTCTCGGTGGTACTTC.

The chain recombines TRBV4-1 with TRBJ2-2, with a possible D match to TRBD2 (6 bases). V was cut by 3 bases and J by 4 bases, with 9 bases left in between. Germline V gene sequence: CDR1 MGHRA, CDR2 YSYEKL. The CDR3 runs to 14 residues. Here the CDR3 reads CASSQGGSTGELFF. The DNA of the CDR3 is TGCGCCAGCAGCCAGGGAGGAAGCACCGGGGAGCTGTTTTTT.

The chain recombines TRBV6-5 with TRBJ1-2; TRBD1 matches at 7 bases. Germline V gives CDR1 MNHEY, CDR2 SVGAGI. The CDR3 has 15 amino acids. The J segment lost 2 bases and the V segment lost 2 bases, leaving 5 bases of the junction unmatched. Written as DNA, the CDR3 is TGTGCCAGCAGTTACCTGACAGGGCCCAACTATGGCTACACCTTC. This codes for CASSYLTGPNYGYTF.

The gene calls are TRBV30 and TRBJ2-6, with D unclear. Germline lookup yields CDR1 GTSNPN and CDR2 SVGIG (reference sequence). The V end was cut by 1 base, the J end by 2 bases, with 0 bases between. The CDR3 sequence is 12 residues long. CDR3 in amino acids: CAWSAGANVLTF. The CDR3 DNA is TGTGCCTGGAGTGCTGGGGCCAACGTCCTGACTTTC.

The chain employs TRBV11-2 and TRBJ2-3; 8 bases line up with TRBD1. Germline CDR1 reads SGHAT; CDR2 reads FQNNGV. The V and J ends lost 5 bases and 3 bases, in that order; junction bases with no gene match: 7. The CDR3 extends over 15 amino acids. As DNA, the CDR3 is TGTGCCAGCAGCCGGACAGGGTACCCTACAGATACGCAGTATTTT. Its translation: CASSRTGYPTDTQYF.

The chain is built from TRBV30 and TRBJ1-2, with TRBD1 identical over 9 bases. Germline V gene sequence: CDR1 GTSNPN, CDR2 SVGIG (reference sequence). V shed 7 bases, J shed 7 bases, and the junction held 10 bases outside the gene matches. This CDR3 region has 13 residues. CDR3: CALVRDRVPGYTF. The CDR3 DNA follows: TGTGCCTTAGTACGGGACAGGGTACCTGGCTACACCTTC. Using reference TRBV30 and TRBJ1-2 for the parts outside the CDR3, the full variable domain is SQTIHQWPATLVQPVGSPLSLECTVEGTSNPNLYWYRQAAGRGLQLLFYSVGIGQISSEVPQNLSASRPQDRQFILSSKKLLLSDSGFYLCALVRDRVPGYTFGSGTRLTVV.

The chain couples TRBV4-1 to TRBJ2-3; no clear D. This CDR3 comprises 15 residues. Germline V gene lookup returns CDR1 MGHRA and CDR2 YSYEKL. V lost 0 bases, J lost 6 bases, and 13 bases lay in between. The CDR3 nucleotides read TGCGCCAGCAGCCAAGAAAGGTTCAGAACGGATACGCAGTATTTT. It codes for CASSQERFRTDTQYF.